A selection of T cell receptor beta chains follows, all from one sample in a study of T cell repertoires in cytomegalovirus infection. TCRdb recomputed calls from the reads with MiXCR, one row per CDR3 protein. Of 120,000 to 150,000 distinct CDR3 sequences in the sample, under 8% are singletons; the top ten hold more than 15%. Sequencing was performed on PBMCs. The receptors originated from a human donor in good health (CMV status not recorded). Some clones in this sample may be carry-over from other donors' samples. Both conserved end residues are part of each CDR3. Fields, in order: clone size, V gene, D gene, CDR3 length, J gene, CDR3 protein, CDR3 DNA. D genes are given only for firm matches. Part of the rows lack a size; the others show once, few, many or a class for expanded clones.

size: few
V: TRBV6-6
D: .
length: 14
J: TRBJ1-2
CDR3: CASSYLGQSYGYTF
DNA: TGTGCCAGCAGTTACCTTGGACAGAGCTATGGCTACACCTTC

size: many
V: TRBV12-3/TRBV12-4
D: .
length: 14
J: TRBJ1-5
CDR3: CASSLDRRYQPQHF
DNA: TGTGCCAGCAGCCTCGATAGAAGGTATCAGCCCCAGCATTTT

size: many
V: TRBV28
D: .
length: 13
J: TRBJ1-2
CDR3: CASSLYRYYGYTF
DNA: TGTGCCAGCAGTTTATACAGATACTATGGCTACACCTTC

size: few
V: TRBV28
D: .
length: 14
J: TRBJ2-3
CDR3: CASSLRGGADTQYF
DNA: TGTGCCAGCAGTTTAAGGGGGGGGGCAGATACGCAGTATTTT

size: .
V: TRBV7-3
D: .
length: 16
J: TRBJ2-6
CDR3: CASSLRQGLGANVLTF
DNA: TGTGCCAGCAGCTTAAGGCAGGGGCTTGGGGCCAACGTCCTGACTTTC

size: many
V: TRBV12-3/TRBV12-4
D: .
length: 14
J: TRBJ2-7
CDR3: CASSLRGTAYEQYF
DNA: TGTGCCAGCAGTTTACGGGGTACTGCCTACGAGCAGTACTTC

size: .
V: TRBV20-1
D: .
length: 16
J: TRBJ1-5
CDR3: CSAWGRKENSNQPQHF
DNA: TGCAGTGCTTGGGGGAGAAAGGAAAATAGCAATCAGCCCCAGCATTTT

size: few
V: TRBV10-3
D: TRBD1
length: 16
J: TRBJ2-7
CDR3: CAISESLRQGTSEQYF
DNA: TGTGCCATCAGTGAGTCTTTGAGACAGGGGACATCCGAGCAGTACTTC

size: .
V: TRBV9
D: .
length: 15
J: TRBJ1-1
CDR3: CASSSEEGWKTEAFF
DNA: TGTGCCAGCAGCTCCGAGGAGGGTTGGAAAACTGAAGCTTTCTTT

size: many
V: TRBV5-5
D: .
length: 16
J: TRBJ2-7
CDR3: CASSLGGTLFTYEQYF
DNA: TGTGCCAGCAGCTTGGGGGGAACGTTATTCACCTACGAGCAGTACTTC

size: .
V: TRBV12-3/TRBV12-4
D: TRBD1
length: 14
J: TRBJ1-1
CDR3: CASSRVQGATEAFF
DNA: TGTGCCAGCAGTAGGGTACAGGGGGCCACTGAAGCTTTCTTT

size: few
V: TRBV20-1
D: .
length: 11
J: TRBJ2-1
CDR3: CSAYQGGGEFF
DNA: TGCAGTGCCTACCAGGGAGGGGGGGAGTTCTTC

size: many
V: TRBV12-3/TRBV12-4
D: .
length: 14
J: TRBJ1-1
CDR3: CASSPLFLNTEAFF
DNA: TGTGCCAGCAGTCCGCTTTTCCTGAACACTGAAGCTTTCTTT

size: few
V: TRBV6-2/TRBV6-3
D: .
length: 15
J: TRBJ2-7
CDR3: CASSPLGHHLDEQYF
DNA: TGTGCCAGCAGTCCCCTGGGACACCACCTGGATGAGCAGTACTTC

size: few
V: TRBV20-1
D: TRBD1
length: 12
J: TRBJ2-7
CDR3: CSGSGGSYEQYF
DNA: TGCAGTGGGTCAGGGGGATCCTACGAGCAGTACTTC

size: .
V: TRBV28
D: .
length: 16
J: TRBJ2-3
CDR3: CASSLSGGSLRDTQYF
DNA: TGTGCCAGCAGTTTGTCGGGCGGAAGTCTGAGAGATACGCAGTATTTT

size: .
V: TRBV28
D: .
length: 14
J: TRBJ1-2
CDR3: CASSYRPGNYGYTF
DNA: TGTGCCAGCAGTTACCGGCCGGGCAACTATGGCTACACCTTC

size: .
V: TRBV9
D: .
length: 14
J: TRBJ2-5
CDR3: CASSVNPYQETQYF
DNA: TGTGCCAGCAGCGTAAACCCCTACCAAGAGACCCAGTACTTC

size: once
V: TRBV6-6
D: .
length: 13
J: TRBJ1-1
CDR3: CASSEQVRTEAFF
DNA: TGTGCCAGCAGTGAGCAGGTCCGGACTGAAGCTTTCTTT

size: many
V: TRBV20-1
D: .
length: 12
J: TRBJ1-5
CDR3: CSAGEGNQPQHF
DNA: TGCAGTGCTGGAGAAGGCAATCAGCCCCAGCATTTT

size: .
V: TRBV14
D: .
length: 15
J: TRBJ2-3
CDR3: CASSQVGGRPDTQYF
DNA: TGTGCCAGCAGCCAAGTGGGGGGTAGGCCAGATACGCAGTATTTT

size: few
V: TRBV4-2
D: .
length: 14
J: TRBJ2-5
CDR3: CASSQERGQETQYF
DNA: TGTGCCAGCAGCCAAGAACGGGGGCAAGAGACCCAGTACTTC

size: many
V: TRBV6-1
D: .
length: 13
J: TRBJ2-5
CDR3: CASSFVGQETQYF
DNA: TGTGCCAGCAGTTTCGTGGGGCAAGAGACCCAGTACTTC

size: many
V: TRBV7-2
D: TRBD2
length: 17
J: TRBJ2-1
CDR3: CASSLGPGLAGGREQFF
DNA: TGTGCCAGCAGCTTAGGTCCGGGACTAGCGGGGGGGCGGGAGCAGTTCTTC

size: many
V: TRBV9
D: .
length: 14
J: TRBJ1-2
CDR3: CASTQAPGSRGYTF
DNA: TGTGCCAGCACCCAAGCCCCGGGATCGAGAGGCTACACCTTC

size: .
V: TRBV20-1
D: TRBD2
length: 12
J: TRBJ2-5
CDR3: CSAGGGAETQYF
DNA: TGCAGTGCCGGGGGGGGCGCGGAGACCCAGTACTTC

size: .
V: TRBV3-1
D: TRBD1
length: 16
J: TRBJ1-1
CDR3: CASSPPSFTGDTEAFF
DNA: TGTGCCAGCAGCCCTCCTTCCTTCACAGGGGACACTGAAGCTTTCTTT

size: .
V: TRBV29-1
D: TRBD1
length: 13
J: TRBJ1-1
CDR3: CSVVTGGLTEAFF
DNA: TGCAGCGTTGTAACAGGGGGCCTCACTGAAGCTTTCTTT